This TCR beta chain is drawn from a study of T cell responses to AZD1222 COVID-19 vaccine. Study-wide results and limits: Seropositive at baseline were only 5 to 7 AZD1222 recipients. There were mostly white British donors and more females than males, and clonal diversity was possibly underestimated. Along spike, vaccine-associated CD4 TCRs were found throughout, with dominance at 160-218 and 743-854.

Clones were sequenced by immunoSEQ multiplex PCR, and TCRdb holds only the in-frame ones, with some missing. Among 170,000 or so clones, 70% to 90% were seen once, and the ten largest hold approximately 10%. This CDR3 contains 14 residues. In germline, CDR1 is KGHDR, CDR2 SFDVKD. With 4 bases clipped from V and 2 bases from J, the junction kept 3 bases outside the gene matches. For this clone: What it recognizes is unknown.

The source material was peripheral blood, sampled 28 days after the second AZD1222 dose. The receptor's source is an adult who received the AZD1222 COVID-19 vaccine. V usage is TRBV24-1 and J usage is TRBJ2-5; 7 bases agree with TRBD1. The CDR3 is CATSEATGQETQYF. The CDR3 DNA follows: TGTGCCACCAGTGAGGCGACAGGGCAAGAGACCCAGTACTTC.